This T cell receptor (beta chain) was recorded in a study of a mutant IDH1 vaccine in newly diagnosed glioma. As for the study in general: Patients were started on vaccination 4-6 weeks after radiotherapy alone, or with temozolomide cycles. Treated patients, approximately 62% male and roughly 40% female, averaged about 40 years of age. Receipt of radiotherapy, temozolomide, or both preceded the study, and most received both.

Note on this clone: The antigen remains undetermined.

Time point defined: week 11, during vaccination. Every single dose of the vaccine, 300 ug of mutant IDH1 20-mer peptide, came with topical imiquimod. Assay: immunoSEQ multiplex PCR; the TCRdb copy retains only in-frame clones and omits some. The sample records roughly 110,000 clones, roughly 90% being singletons. Study-wide results and caveats: Top peripheral T cell clonotype shifts appeared unrelated to pseudoprogression.

This sequence was found in a woman between 50 and 59 years old with glioma. The input for sequencing was PBMCs, taken from a glioma patient whose treatment included an IDH1 peptide vaccine.

In DNA form, the CDR3 reads TGTGCCAGCAGCCTGGGGACAAGGGCGCGGGAAAAACTGTTTTTT. It yields the protein CASSLGTRAREKLFF. The chain recombines TRBV11-2 with TRBJ1-4; perhaps TRBD1 as D (6 bases). This CDR3 has 15 amino acids. Per the germline V gene, CDR1 is SGHAT and CDR2 is FQNNGV. V was trimmed by 5 bases and J by 8 bases, leaving 18 bases between them.